This TCR beta chain emerged from a study of OX40 agonist ivuxolimab in advanced cancers. The wider study: Treatment received earlier with anti-PD-1, anti-PD-L1 or anti-CTLA-4 agents was allowed, and over 35% had some.

Measured with immunoSEQ multiplex PCR; TCRdb has only the in-frame clones, and not every one. This table has some 60,000 clones, over 75% appearing once. The CDR3 spans 14 residues. Trimming left V 1 base short and J 8 bases short, with 13 bases between. Germline-derived CDR1 and CDR2 are SGHVS and FNYEAQ. The source of this sequence is an adult with an advanced solid tumor such as melanoma, head and neck, liver or kidney cancer. The starting material was CD4+ or CD8+ T cells sorted from blood, obtained in a trial of the OX40 agonist ivuxolimab. J is TRBJ2-3 and V is TRBV7-6; tentative D call: TRBD2 (7 bases). The CDR3 spells CASSLEQGGGTQYF. The CDR3 DNA reads as TGTGCCAGCAGCTTAGAACAGGGCGGGGGTACGCAGTATTTT.